Listed below are T cell receptor beta chains from one sample, sequenced in a study of identifying expanded T cells in peripheral blood. Data came from immunoSEQ multiplex PCR; TCRdb stores just in-frame clones and leaves some out. The data hold 90,000 to 100,000 clones, with 85% to 90% observed a single time. The sequenced sample consisted of blood. The receptors originated from a person between 18 and 70 years old in good health. Both conserved end residues are part of each CDR3. The D gene is left open where the match is weak. A clone size is listed for some rows: how often the clone was seen (once, few, many), or a class if it is expanded.

V,D,size,J,CDR3
TRBV2,TRBD1,-,TRBJ2-6,CASSVWATGQGLSGANVLTF
TRBV19,-,-,TRBJ1-4,CASNTGDVGEKLFF
TRBV6-1,TRBD2,-,TRBJ2-3,CASSEEAGGRDTQYF
TRBV7-9,-,-,TRBJ1-4,CASSAGYGAGEKLFF
TRBV10-3,-,-,TRBJ1-5,CAISGEGEPQHF
TRBV27,-,-,TRBJ2-2,CASRSGGGELFF
TRBV4-1,TRBD2,-,TRBJ2-7,CASSQDRASGEHEQYF
TRBV7-2,-,-,TRBJ2-2,CASRRAGLTGELFF
TRBV28,TRBD1,-,TRBJ2-1,CASRLGGSEQFF
TRBV5-4,TRBD2,-,TRBJ2-5,CASSGGGETQYF
TRBV4-2,TRBD2,-,TRBJ2-3,CASSRGLAGGTDTQYF
TRBV4-2,TRBD1,-,TRBJ2-7,CASSQGGQGVSYEQYF
TRBV7-3,TRBD2,-,TRBJ2-7,CASSLMAGGSYEQYF
TRBV30,TRBD1,-,TRBJ1-6,CAWSVPWQAGQQISPLHF
TRBV6-1,TRBD2,few,TRBJ2-3,CASSELAGGPDTQYF
TRBV6-4,TRBD2,-,TRBJ2-1,CASSRGSDNEQFF
TRBV28,-,-,TRBJ2-7,CASSAVPDSTYEQYF
TRBV28,-,once,TRBJ1-5,CASSPDTLDGYSNQPQHF
TRBV28,-,once,TRBJ2-7,CASRLSSYEQYF
TRBV15,-,-,TRBJ2-7,CATSKTQTEDYEQYF
TRBV14,TRBD1,-,TRBJ2-3,CASSFLPGTGNTDTQYF
TRBV6-1,-,-,TRBJ2-7,CASQRDRVSSYEQYF
TRBV4-2,-,-,TRBJ1-1,CASSQDPWGLNTEAFF
TRBV30,-,-,TRBJ1-2,CAWSVQGLDGYTF
TRBV9,TRBD1,-,TRBJ2-2,CASSVGTGGLYTGELFF
TRBV7-9,-,-,TRBJ1-1,CASSLAPNTEAFF
TRBV28,-,-,TRBJ2-5,CASSLSGRETQYF
TRBV5-1,-,-,TRBJ2-7,CASSLFPGGLGAVAASYEQYF
TRBV28,TRBD1,-,TRBJ1-5,CASSFYLRDSVSNQPQHF
TRBV6-1,-,once,TRBJ1-4,CASSENSNEKLFF
TRBV30,TRBD2,once,TRBJ2-5,CAWNMISGGSETQYF
TRBV28,-,once,TRBJ1-5,CASEAGAVVNQPQHF
TRBV4-3,TRBD1,-,TRBJ2-3,CASSQGTGDADTQYF
TRBV2,TRBD2,-,TRBJ2-3,CASRRTSADTQYF
TRBV19,TRBD1,-,TRBJ2-3,CASSRTGETDTQYF
TRBV4-3,-,-,TRBJ2-7,CASSQDFGPYEQYF
TRBV7-8,TRBD2,once,TRBJ2-1,CASSQLAGAYNEQFF
TRBV13,-,once,TRBJ2-1,CASRRGWGGDAYNEQFF
TRBV18,-,-,TRBJ1-1,CASSPRDTEAFF